Reported below is one T cell receptor beta chain. The target antigen is unknown. The authors reverse transcribed roughly 0.45 to 1 ug RNA with random hexamers. Multiplex PCR with immunoSEQ amplified the TCR beta CDR3 across 54 Vbeta and 13 Jbeta. TCRdb analysed the immunoSEQ multiplex PCR reads with MiXCR anew, one entry per CDR3 protein. The repertoire includes approximately 190,000 distinct CDR3 sequences, about 93% of them detected once, and 0.1% sits in the top ten. This specimen comes from a study of CD8 T cells in Susac syndrome. Notes on the study in general: It was acknowledged in the study that its TCR sequencing and HLA analysis involved a relatively small number of individuals.

V was cut by 0 bases and J by 2 bases, with 19 bases left in between. The CDR3 extends over 18 amino acids. The V gene's germline CDR1 is MNHEY and CDR2 SVGEGT. TCR beta from blood CD8+ and CD4+ T cells was sequenced. Negative isolation yielded the CD8+ and CD4+ T cells, while FACS enriched the TEMRA cells. The gene calls are TRBV6-2 or TRBV6-3 and TRBJ2-5, with D possibly being TRBD1 (6 bases). The clonotype was recovered from a human donor in good health. Material: CD4+ T cells from PBMCs. Here the CDR3 reads CASSYSRRARGTQETQYF. CDR3 coding DNA: TGTGCCAGCAGTTACTCGAGAAGGGCGAGGGGGACACAAGAGACCCAGTACTTC.